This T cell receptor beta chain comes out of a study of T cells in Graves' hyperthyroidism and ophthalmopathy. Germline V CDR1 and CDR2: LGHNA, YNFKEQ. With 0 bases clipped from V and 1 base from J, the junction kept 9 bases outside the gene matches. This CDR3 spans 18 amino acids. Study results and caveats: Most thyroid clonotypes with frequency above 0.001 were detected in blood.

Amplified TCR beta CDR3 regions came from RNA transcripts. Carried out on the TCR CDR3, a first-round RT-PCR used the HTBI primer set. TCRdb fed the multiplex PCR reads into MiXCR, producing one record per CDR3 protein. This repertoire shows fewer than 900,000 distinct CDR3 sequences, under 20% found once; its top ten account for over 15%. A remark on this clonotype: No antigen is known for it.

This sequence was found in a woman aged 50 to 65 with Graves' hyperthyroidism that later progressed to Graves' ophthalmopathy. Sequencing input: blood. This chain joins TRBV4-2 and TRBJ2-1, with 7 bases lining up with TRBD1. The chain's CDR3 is CASSQDRGETGSYNEQFF. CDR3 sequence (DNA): TGTGCCAGCAGCCAAGATAGAGGGGAGACAGGGTCCTACAATGAGCAGTTCTTC.